The next 4 T cell receptor beta chains were all read from a single sample in a study of T cells in Graves' hyperthyroidism and ophthalmopathy. From RNA transcripts, TCR beta CDR3 regions were amplified. HTBI primers were the set used in a first-round RT-PCR of the TCR CDR3. TCRdb analysed the multiplex PCR reads with MiXCR anew, one entry per CDR3 protein. Of 600,000 or so distinct CDR3 sequences in the sample, roughly 17% were seen once. Specimen: blood. These receptors all come from a woman aged 25-40 years with Graves' hyperthyroidism.

There are a few counts of this clonotype. The CDR3 region is CSVVRLGGYTF. The CDR3 DNA sequence: TGCAGCGTTGTTCGCTTAGGGGGCTACACCTTC. The chain carries TRBV29-1 and TRBJ1-2; D is ambiguous. The CDR3 sequence is 11 residues long. Trimming took off 4 bases at V and 8 bases at J, with 11 bases between the two ends. CDR1 and CDR2 (germline): SQVTM, ANQGSEA. The complete variable domain, with remaining parts taken from reference TRBV29-1 and TRBJ1-2, reads SAVISQKPSRDICQRGTSLTIQCQVDSQVTMMFWYRQQPGQSLTLIATANQGSEATYESGFVIDKFPISRPNLTFSTLTVSNMSPEDSSIYLCSVVRLGGYTFGSGTRLTVV.

This sequence joins TRBV15 and TRBJ2-2; perhaps TRBD2 as D (6 bases). The CDR3 spans 16 residues. Trimming stripped 2 bases from V and 1 base from J, with 11 bases between. The V gene's germline CDR1 is LNHNV and CDR2 YYDKDF (reference sequence). The CDR3 loop is CATSRPGGMNTGELFF. The CDR3 region has the DNA TGTGCCACCAGCAGACCTGGGGGGATGAACACCGGGGAGCTGTTTTTT.

The chain joins TRBV7-2 to TRBJ2-5; 7 bases line up with TRBD2. CDR1 and CDR2 from the germline V gene are SGHTA and FQGNSA. Trimming at V came to 2 bases and at J to 3 bases, leaving 15 bases not matched to a gene. The CDR3 loop spans 18 amino acids. The CDR3 sequence: CASSLQWDGGLVEETQYF. The CDR3 region has the DNA TGTGCCAGCAGCTTACAGTGGGACGGCGGACTAGTCGAAGAGACCCAGTACTTC. The full variable domain, rest sourced from reference TRBV7-2 and TRBJ2-5, is GAGVSQSPSNKVTEKGKDVELRCDPISGHTALYWYRQSLGQGLEFLIYFQGNSAPDKSGLPSDRFSAERTGGSVSTLTIQRTQQEDSAVYLCASSLQWDGGLVEETQYFGPGTRLLVL.

The V call is TRBV18, the J call TRBJ1-1; D unclear. Germline V lookup: CDR1 KGHSH, CDR2 LQKENI. Trimming left V 3 bases short and J 1 base short, with 6 bases between. CDR3 size: 13 residues. CDR3 sequence: CASSPLTNTEAFF. CDR3 DNA: TGTGCCAGCTCACCTCTAACGAACACTGAAGCTTTCTTT.